These 10 T cell receptor beta chains share one sample of origin, sequenced in a study of molecular identifiers for immune sequencing clone quantification. TCRdb reanalysed the PCR reads using MiXCR and keeps one entry per CDR3 protein. The sample consists of about half a million distinct CDR3 sequences, roughly 23% of them appearing once. Specimen: naive CD8+ T cells from blood, with Jurkat cell RNA spiked in. Subset specified: FACS-sorted CD8+CD4-CCR7+CD45RA+ naive T cells. These receptors were taken from a human donor in good health. Some libraries in this study had Jurkat cell RNA spiked in.

J is TRBJ1-1 and V is TRBV6-6; TRBD1 might be the D (6 bases). V lost 5 bases and J 5 bases, leaving 18 bases between the germline ends. CDR3 length equals 15 residues. The germline gives CDR1 MNHNY, CDR2 SVGAGI (reference sequence). CDR3 sequence reads: CASSPRGGARTEAFF. DNA for the CDR3: TGTGCCAGCAGTCCCCGGGGGGGGGCGAGGACTGAAGCTTTCTTT.

The chain uses TRBV9 and TRBJ2-7, with 11 bases that match TRBD2. Germline trimming cut 0 bases from V and 6 bases from J; bases unmatched to any gene: 8. The CDR3 length is 16 residues. From germline, CDR1 is SGDLS and CDR2 YYNGEE. The chain's CDR3 is CASSVDSGRAMSEQYF. For the CDR3, the DNA is TGTGCCAGCAGCGTAGATAGCGGGAGGGCCATGAGCGAGCAGTACTTC.

This clonotype was seen only a few times. The gene calls are TRBV27 and TRBJ2-5; 9 bases agree with TRBD2. Trimming removed 5 bases from V and 5 bases from J; junction bases left unmatched: 15. The V gene's germline CDR1 is MNHEY and CDR2 SMNVEV (reference sequence). This CDR3 has 17 amino acids. CDR3 nucleotide sequence: TGTGCCAGCAGTCCCATGGTGGTAGCGGGGGCTGGGGAGACCCAGTACTTC. Protein product: CASSPMVVAGAGETQYF.

There are many counts of this clonotype. The J gene is TRBJ1-1, the V gene TRBV12-3 or TRBV12-4; possible D gene TRBD1, 6 bases. The CDR3 contains 15 residues. V was shortened by 5 bases and J by 11 bases, with 24 bases between the two germline ends. The CDR3 sequence: CASSKPQGYYRAAFF. Here the CDR3 DNA reads TGTGCCAGCAGTAAACCACAGGGTTATTATCGGGCGGCTTTCTTT.

Ten or more counts support this clonotype. The chain carries TRBV28 and TRBJ2-7, with D perhaps TRBD2 (6 bases). The CDR3 covers 13 residues. The germline V and J ends were trimmed by 4 bases and 5 bases, with 12 bases remaining between them. The germline gives CDR1 MDHEN, CDR2 SYDVKM. CDR3 loop: CASSYRETDEQYF. CDR3 nucleotide sequence: TGTGCCAGCAGTTACCGGGAGACGGACGAGCAGTACTTC. Supplemented by reference TRBV28 and TRBJ2-7, the full variable domain reads DVKVTQSSRYLVKRTGEKVFLECVQDMDHENMFWYRQDPGLGLRLIYFSYDVKMKEKGDIPEGYSVSREKKERFSLILESASTNQTSMYLCASSYRETDEQYFGPGTRLTVT.

This clonotype occurred many times. V gene TRBV7-6 combines with J gene TRBJ2-3; D is possibly TRBD1 or TRBD2 (5 bases each). Trimming took off 5 bases at V and 1 base at J, with 10 bases between the two ends. This CDR3 is built from 14 residues. Germline lookup yields CDR1 SGHVS and CDR2 FNYEAQ. DNA for the CDR3: TGTGCCAGCAGCCCCCGGGACGGCACAGATACGCAGTATTTT. Its protein is CASSPRDGTDTQYF.

This clonotype was recorded at least ten times. V gene TRBV13 combines with J gene TRBJ1-2; 7 nucleotides agree with TRBD1. Germline assignment: CDR1 PRHDT and CDR2 FYEKMQ (reference sequence). This CDR3 has 15 amino acids. With V trimmed by 2 bases and J by 9 bases, 12 bases remained unmatched. CDR3 sequence reads: CASSLSEGGVLSYTF. Written as DNA, the CDR3 is TGTGCCAGCAGCTTAAGTGAAGGGGGCGTTCTCAGCTACACCTTC.

This CDR3 reads CASSSPPWDEGWETQYF. The CDR3 nucleotides are TGTGCCAGCAGTTCCCCTCCGTGGGACGAGGGATGGGAGACCCAGTACTTC. This sequence joins TRBV12-3 or TRBV12-4 and TRBJ2-5; possibly TRBD1 or TRBD2 for D (5 bases each). Trimming cost V 4 bases and J 5 bases, with 23 bases left between them. This CDR3 is 17 amino acids long.

Worth noting for this clonotype: A read error may be the cause here, since a much bigger clone is one base away. The rearrangement uses TRBV14 and TRBJ2-5; D may be TRBD1 (5 bases). Trimming pared 4 bases from V and 2 bases from J, leaving 14 bases between. This CDR3 region has 15 residues. Germline CDR1 is SGHDN and CDR2 is FVKESK. In DNA form, the CDR3 reads TGTGCCAGCAGCCCTTCGGCAGGGATGCAAGAGACCCAGTACTTC. The encoded protein is CASSPSAGMQETQYF.

Points on this clonotype: One junction end does not reproduce the germline sequence, and a read error may be involved. The gene calls are TRBV5-1 and TRBJ1-1, with 10 bases that match TRBD1. Germline V gives CDR1 SGHRS, CDR2 YFSETQ. The CDR3 has 17 amino acids. The CDR3 is CASSLGVGQGREAEALF. The CDR3 coding sequence is TGCGCCAGCAGCTTGGGAGTGGGACAGGGGAGAGAGGCTGAAGCTCTCTTT. Together with reference TRBV5-1 and TRBJ1-1, the CDR3 gives the full variable domain: KAGVTQTPRYLIKTRGQQVTLSCSPISGHRSVSWYQQTPGQGLQFLFEYFSETQRNKGNFPGRFSGRQFSNSRSEMNVSTLELGDSALYLCASSLGVGQGREAEALFGQGTRLTVV.